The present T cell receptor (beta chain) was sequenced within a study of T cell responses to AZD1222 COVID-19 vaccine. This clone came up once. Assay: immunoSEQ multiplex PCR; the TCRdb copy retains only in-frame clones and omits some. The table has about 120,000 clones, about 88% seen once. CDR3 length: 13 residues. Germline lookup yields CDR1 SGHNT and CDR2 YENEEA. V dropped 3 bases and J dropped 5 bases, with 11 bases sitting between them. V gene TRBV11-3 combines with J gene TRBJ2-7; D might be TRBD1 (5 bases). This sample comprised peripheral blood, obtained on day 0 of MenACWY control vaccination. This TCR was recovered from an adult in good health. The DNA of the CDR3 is TGTGCCAGCAGCTTGTCCAGGGTCGACGAGCAGTACTTC. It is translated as CASSLSRVDEQYF.